This T cell receptor (beta chain) came from a study of T cells of healthy individuals (dated by TCRdb to the late 2010s). Library generation was performed with 5' RACE. Sequencing was performed on an Illumina MiSeq. TCRdb trimmed public reads at Q25 via fastp, called clones via MiXCR and kept in-frame beta chains. Rows are unified per CDR3 protein, each entry keeping the most common DNA and genes. Present in this sample are some 82,000 distinct CDR3 sequences, about 4.8% of which were seen just once. About 7.5% of the sample lies in the top ten. This clonotype was counted ten times or more. This receptor's antigen is unknown. Base quality data are lacking; no much larger clone is found one base away. The CDR3 numbers 12 residues from cysteine through phenylalanine. Only the CDR3 DNA is retained, 36 bases long and in frame from the first base. Looking up the germline V gene yields CDR1 MNHEY and CDR2 SVGAGI. V and J are truncated by 6 bases and 4 bases respectively, leaving an intervening sequence of 10 bases.

The receptor comes from a female donor in good health. Recombination linked TRBV6-5 to TRBJ2-7, with no confident D gene call. The nucleotide sequence is given as TGTGCCAGCAGAACGGCGGATTACGAGCAGTACTTC. It codes for CASRTADYEQYF.